Listed here is a single T cell receptor (beta chain). Its antigen remains unknown. Profiled with immunoSEQ multiplex PCR; TCRdb holds only in-frame clones, not every one. The data hold fewer than 90,000 clones, with 79% observed a single time. These data originate in a study of early stage breast cancer tumors. Whole-study context: ER+/PR+/HER2- status applied to about 70% of the 16 invasive breast tumors.

Broader study findings: Blood repertoires resembled normal breast more than tumor. Commonly generated sequences made up most enriched TCRB sequences shared between patients. Chain pairing and CD4, CD8 or FOXP3 expression were not captured.

Germline V gene data show CDR1 as MDHEN and CDR2 as SYDVKM. CDR3 length: 16 amino acids. Trimming at V came to 7 bases and at J to 5 bases, leaving 13 bases not matched to a gene. The clonotype originates from a person aged 55 to 75 with breast cancer. This chain uses TRBV28 with TRBJ2-1; 8 bases align to TRBD1. Sample: blood. The CDR3 sequence: CASKLTSGQGNNEQFF. DNA of the CDR3: TGTGCCAGCAAATTAACGTCCGGACAGGGAAACAATGAGCAGTTCTTC.